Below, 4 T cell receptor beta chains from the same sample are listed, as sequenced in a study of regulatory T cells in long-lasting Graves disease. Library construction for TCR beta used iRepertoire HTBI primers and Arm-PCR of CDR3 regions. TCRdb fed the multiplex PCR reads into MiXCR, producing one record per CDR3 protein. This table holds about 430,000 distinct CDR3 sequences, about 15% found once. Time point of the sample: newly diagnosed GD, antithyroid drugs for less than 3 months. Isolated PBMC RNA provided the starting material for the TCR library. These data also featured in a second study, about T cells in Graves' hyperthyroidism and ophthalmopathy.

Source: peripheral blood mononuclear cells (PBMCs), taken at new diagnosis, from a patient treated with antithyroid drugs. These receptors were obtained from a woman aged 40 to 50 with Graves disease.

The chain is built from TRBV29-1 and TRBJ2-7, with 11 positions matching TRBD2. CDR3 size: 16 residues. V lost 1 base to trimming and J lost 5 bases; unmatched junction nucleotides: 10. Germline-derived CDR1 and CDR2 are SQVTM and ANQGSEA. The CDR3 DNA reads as TGCAGCGTTGAAGGATCCCCCGGACTAGCGGGTAACGAGCAGTACTTC. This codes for CSVEGSPGLAGNEQYF.

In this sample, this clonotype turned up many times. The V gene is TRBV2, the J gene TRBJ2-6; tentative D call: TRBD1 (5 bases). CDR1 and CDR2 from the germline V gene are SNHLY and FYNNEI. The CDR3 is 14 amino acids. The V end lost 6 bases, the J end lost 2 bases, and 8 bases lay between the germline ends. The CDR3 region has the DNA TGTGCCAGCAGAGTCAGGGCTGGGGCCAACGTCCTGACTTTC. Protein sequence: CASRVRAGANVLTF.

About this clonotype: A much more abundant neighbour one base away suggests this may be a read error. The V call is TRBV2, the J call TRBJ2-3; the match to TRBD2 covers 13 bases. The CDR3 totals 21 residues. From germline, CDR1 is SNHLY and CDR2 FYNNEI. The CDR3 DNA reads TGTGCCGGCAGCCGAGGGCCCCGACTAGCGGGAGGCGGGTCTAGCACAGATACGCAGTATTTT. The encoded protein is CAGSRGPRLAGGGSSTDTQYF.

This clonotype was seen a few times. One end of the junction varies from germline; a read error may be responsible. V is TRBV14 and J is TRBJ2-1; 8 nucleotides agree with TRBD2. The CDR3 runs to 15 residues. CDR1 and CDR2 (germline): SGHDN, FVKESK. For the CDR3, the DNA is TGTACCAGCAGCCAACGGGGACTAGCCTACAATGAGCAGTTCTTC. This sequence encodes CTSSQRGLAYNEQFF.